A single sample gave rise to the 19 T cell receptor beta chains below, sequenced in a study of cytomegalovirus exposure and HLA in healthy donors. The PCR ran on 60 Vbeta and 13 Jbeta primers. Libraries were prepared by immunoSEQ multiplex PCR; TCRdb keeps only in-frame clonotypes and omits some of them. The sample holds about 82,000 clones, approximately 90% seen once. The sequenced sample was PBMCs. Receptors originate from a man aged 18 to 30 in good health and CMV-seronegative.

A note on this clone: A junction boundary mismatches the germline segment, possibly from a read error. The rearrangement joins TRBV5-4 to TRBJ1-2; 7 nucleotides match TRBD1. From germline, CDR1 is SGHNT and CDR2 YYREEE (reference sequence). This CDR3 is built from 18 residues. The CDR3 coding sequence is TGCGCCAGCAGCCACACCTCCTCCGGGACAGCGAGGAGTAGGGGCTACACCTTC. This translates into CASSHTSSGTARSRGYTF.

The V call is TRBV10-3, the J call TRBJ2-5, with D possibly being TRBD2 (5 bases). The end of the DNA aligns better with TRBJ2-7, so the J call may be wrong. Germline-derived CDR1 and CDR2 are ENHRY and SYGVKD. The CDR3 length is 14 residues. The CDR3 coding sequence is TGTGCCATCAAGGAACGAGGGCCGGTCTACGAGCAGTACTTC. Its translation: CAIKERGPVYEQYF.

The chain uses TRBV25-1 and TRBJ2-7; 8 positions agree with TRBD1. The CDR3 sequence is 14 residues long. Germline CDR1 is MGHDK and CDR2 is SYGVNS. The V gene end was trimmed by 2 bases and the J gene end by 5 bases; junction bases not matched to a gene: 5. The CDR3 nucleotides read TGTGCCAGCAGTGAACAGGGGGCGTTGGACGAGCAGTACTTC. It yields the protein CASSEQGALDEQYF.

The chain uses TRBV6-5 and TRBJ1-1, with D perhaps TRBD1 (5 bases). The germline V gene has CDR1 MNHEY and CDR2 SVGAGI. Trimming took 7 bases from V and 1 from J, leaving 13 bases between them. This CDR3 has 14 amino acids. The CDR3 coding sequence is TGTGCCAGCAACCCGGGGGGTCGGAACACTGAAGCTTTCTTT. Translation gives CASNPGGRNTEAFF.

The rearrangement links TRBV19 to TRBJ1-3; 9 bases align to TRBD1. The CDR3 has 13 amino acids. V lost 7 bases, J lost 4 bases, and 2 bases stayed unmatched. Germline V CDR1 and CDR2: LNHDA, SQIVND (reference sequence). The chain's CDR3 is CASMDRGGNTIYF. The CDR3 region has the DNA TGTGCCAGTATGGACAGGGGAGGAAACACCATATATTTT.

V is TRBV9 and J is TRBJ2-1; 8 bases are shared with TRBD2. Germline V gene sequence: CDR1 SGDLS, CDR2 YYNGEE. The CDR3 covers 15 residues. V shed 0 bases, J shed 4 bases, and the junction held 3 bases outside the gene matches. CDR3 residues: CASSVGTSSYNEQFF. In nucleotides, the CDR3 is TGTGCCAGCAGCGTAGGGACTAGCTCTTACAATGAGCAGTTCTTC.

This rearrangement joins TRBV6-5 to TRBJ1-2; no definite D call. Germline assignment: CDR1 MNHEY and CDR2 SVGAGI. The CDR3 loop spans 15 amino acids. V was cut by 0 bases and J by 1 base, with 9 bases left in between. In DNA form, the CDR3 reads TGTGCCAGCAGTTACTCGAGATATAGTAACTATGGCTACACCTTC. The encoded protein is CASSYSRYSNYGYTF.

The CDR3 reads CASSLFGLINTEAFF. DNA of the CDR3: TGTGCCAGCAGTTTATTCGGACTGATCAACACTGAAGCTTTCTTT. This chain links TRBV28 with TRBJ1-1; D gene uncertain. V lost 1 base, J lost 2 bases, and 11 bases lay in between. This CDR3 contains 15 residues. CDR1 is MDHEN and CDR2 is SYDVKM in the germline V gene.

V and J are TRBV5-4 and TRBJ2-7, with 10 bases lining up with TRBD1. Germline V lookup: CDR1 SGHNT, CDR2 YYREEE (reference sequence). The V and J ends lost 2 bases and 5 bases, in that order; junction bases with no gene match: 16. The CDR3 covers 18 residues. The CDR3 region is CASSFTPLRDRGVDEQYF. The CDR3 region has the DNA TGTGCCAGCAGCTTTACCCCCCTCCGGGACAGGGGTGTCGACGAGCAGTACTTC.

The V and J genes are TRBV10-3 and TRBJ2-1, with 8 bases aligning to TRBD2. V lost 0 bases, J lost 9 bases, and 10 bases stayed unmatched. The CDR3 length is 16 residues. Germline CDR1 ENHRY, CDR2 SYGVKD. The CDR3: CAISESRTSGGGEQFF. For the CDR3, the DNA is TGTGCCATCAGTGAGTCTCGAACTAGCGGCGGCGGTGAGCAGTTCTTC.

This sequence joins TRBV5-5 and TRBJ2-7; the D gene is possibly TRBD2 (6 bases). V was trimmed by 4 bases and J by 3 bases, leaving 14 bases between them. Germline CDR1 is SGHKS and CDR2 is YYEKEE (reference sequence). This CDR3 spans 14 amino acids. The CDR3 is CASSLTSKNYEQYF. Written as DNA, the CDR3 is TGTGCCAGCAGCCTAACTAGCAAAAACTACGAGCAGTACTTC.

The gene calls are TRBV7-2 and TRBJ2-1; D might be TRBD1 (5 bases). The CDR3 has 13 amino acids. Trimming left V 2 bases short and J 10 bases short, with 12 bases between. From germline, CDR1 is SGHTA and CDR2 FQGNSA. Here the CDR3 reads CASSLSRANEQFF. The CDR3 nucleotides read TGTGCCAGCAGCTTAAGCAGGGCCAACGAGCAGTTCTTC.

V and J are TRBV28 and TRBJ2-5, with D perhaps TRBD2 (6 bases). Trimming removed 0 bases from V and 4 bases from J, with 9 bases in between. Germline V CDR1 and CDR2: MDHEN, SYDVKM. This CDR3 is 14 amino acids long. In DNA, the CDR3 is TGTGCCAGCAGTTTATGGCAGGGAGGAGAGACCCAGTACTTC. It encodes CASSLWQGGETQYF.

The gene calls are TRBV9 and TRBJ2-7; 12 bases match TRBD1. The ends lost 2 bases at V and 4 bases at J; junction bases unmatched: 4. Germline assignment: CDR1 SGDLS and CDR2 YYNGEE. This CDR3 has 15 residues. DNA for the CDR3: TGTGCCAGCAGCGTTGGGACAGGGGGCGGGTACGAGCAGTACTTC. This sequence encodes CASSVGTGGGYEQYF. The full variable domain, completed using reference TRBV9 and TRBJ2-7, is DSGVTQTPKHLITATGQRVTLRCSPRSGDLSVYWYQQSLDQGLQFLIQYYNGEERAKGNILERFSAQQFPDLHSELNLSSLELGDSALYFCASSVGTGGGYEQYFGPGTRLTVT.

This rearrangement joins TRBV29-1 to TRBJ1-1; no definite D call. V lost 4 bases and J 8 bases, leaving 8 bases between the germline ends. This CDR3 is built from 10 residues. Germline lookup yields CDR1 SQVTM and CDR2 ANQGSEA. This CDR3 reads CSVGNREAFF. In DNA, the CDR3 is TGCAGCGTTGGGAACAGAGAAGCTTTCTTT.

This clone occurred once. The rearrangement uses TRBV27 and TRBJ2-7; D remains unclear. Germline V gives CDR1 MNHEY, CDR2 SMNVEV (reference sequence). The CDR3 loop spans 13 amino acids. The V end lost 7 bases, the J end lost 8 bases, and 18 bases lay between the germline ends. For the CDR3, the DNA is TGTGCCAGCACCCCTAAAATCTCTGAGAAGCAGTACTTC. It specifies CASTPKISEKQYF.

The CDR3 sequence is CASSLLRSAYGYTF. The CDR3 region has the DNA TGTGCCAGCAGCCTACTAAGGTCCGCCTATGGCTACACCTTC. The V and J genes are TRBV5-6 and TRBJ1-2; no firm D call. The CDR3 has 14 residues. V lost 4 bases, J lost 4 bases, and 14 bases lay in between. The germline gives CDR1 SGHDT, CDR2 YYEEEE.

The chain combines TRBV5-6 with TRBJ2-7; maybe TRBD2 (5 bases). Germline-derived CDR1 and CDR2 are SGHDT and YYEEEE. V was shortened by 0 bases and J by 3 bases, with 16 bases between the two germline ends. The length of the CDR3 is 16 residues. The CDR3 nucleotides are TGTGCCAGCAGCTTGGTCGGACGGACTGGGGACTACGAGCAGTACTTC. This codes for CASSLVGRTGDYEQYF.

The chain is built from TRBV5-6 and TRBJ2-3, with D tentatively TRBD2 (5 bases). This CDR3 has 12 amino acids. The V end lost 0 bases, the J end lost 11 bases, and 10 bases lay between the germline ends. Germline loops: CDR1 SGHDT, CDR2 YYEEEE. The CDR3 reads CASSLGMEEQYF. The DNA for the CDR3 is TGTGCCAGCAGCTTGGGGATGGAGGAGCAGTATTTT.